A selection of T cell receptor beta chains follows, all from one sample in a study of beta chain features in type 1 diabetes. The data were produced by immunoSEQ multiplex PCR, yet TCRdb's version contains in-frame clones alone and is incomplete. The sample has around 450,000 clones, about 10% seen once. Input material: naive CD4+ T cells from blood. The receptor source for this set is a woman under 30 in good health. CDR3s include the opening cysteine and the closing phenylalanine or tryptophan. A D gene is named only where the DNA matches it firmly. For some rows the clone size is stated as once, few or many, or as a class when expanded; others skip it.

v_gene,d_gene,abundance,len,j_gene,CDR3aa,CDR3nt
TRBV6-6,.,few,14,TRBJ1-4,CASFGSAGPEKLFF,TGTGCCAGCTTCGGTTCGGCAGGGCCCGAAAAACTGTTTTTT
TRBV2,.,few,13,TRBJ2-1,CASRNQPVHEQFF,TGTGCCAGCAGGAACCAACCAGTCCATGAGCAGTTCTTC
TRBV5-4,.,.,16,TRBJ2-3,CASSRYRDSQFDTQYF,TGTGCCAGCAGCCGATACCGGGACTCCCAATTTGATACGCAGTATTTT
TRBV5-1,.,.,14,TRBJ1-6,CASRGGSYNSPLHF,TGCGCCAGCAGAGGGGGCTCCTATAATTCACCCCTCCACTTT
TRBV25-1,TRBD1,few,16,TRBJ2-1,CASSYLGTGLSNEQFF,TGTGCCAGCAGTTACCTTGGGACAGGTCTGAGCAATGAGCAGTTCTTC
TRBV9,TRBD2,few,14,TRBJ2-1,CASSVGLATNEQFF,TGTGCCAGCAGCGTAGGACTAGCGACCAATGAGCAGTTCTTC
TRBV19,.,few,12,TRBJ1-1,CASTPRGDEAFF,TGTGCCAGTACCCCTCGGGGGGATGAAGCTTTCTTT
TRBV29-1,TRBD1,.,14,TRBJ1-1,CSVDRDRLNTEAFF,TGCAGCGTTGATCGGGACAGATTGAACACTGAAGCTTTCTTT
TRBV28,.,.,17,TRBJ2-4,CASRTLWGAQAKNIQYF,TGTGCCAGCAGAACCTTATGGGGGGCGCAGGCCAAAAACATTCAGTACTTC
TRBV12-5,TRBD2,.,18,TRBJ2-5,CASGLSRTSGPHQETQYF,TGTGCTAGTGGTTTGTCGCGGACTAGCGGGCCTCACCAAGAGACCCAGTACTTC
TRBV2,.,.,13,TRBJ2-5,CASTVDIGSTQYF,TGTGCCAGCACCGTCGACATTGGTTCGACCCAGTACTTC
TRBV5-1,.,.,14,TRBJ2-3,CASSVQVSTDTQYF,TGCGCCAGCAGCGTCCAGGTTAGCACAGATACGCAGTATTTT
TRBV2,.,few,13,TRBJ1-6,CASSETGRETLHF,TGTGCCAGCAGTGAAACAGGCCGGGAGACCCTCCACTTT
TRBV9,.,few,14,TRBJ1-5,CASDDSYSNQPQHF,TGTGCCAGCGATGACAGCTATAGCAATCAGCCCCAGCATTTT
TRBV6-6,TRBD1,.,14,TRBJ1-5,CAGRGQGWNQPQHF,TGTGCCGGGCGGGGACAGGGATGGAATCAGCCCCAGCATTTT
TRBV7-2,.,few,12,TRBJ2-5,CASSLGRETQYF,TGTGCCAGCAGCTTGGGTAGAGAGACCCAGTACTTC
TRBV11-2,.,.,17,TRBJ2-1,CASRQDGRVGFYNEQFF,TGTGCCAGCAGACAAGACGGCAGGGTAGGGTTCTACAATGAGCAGTTCTTC
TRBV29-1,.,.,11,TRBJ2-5,CSAGVRETQYF,TGCAGTGCAGGGGTTCGGGAGACCCAGTACTTC
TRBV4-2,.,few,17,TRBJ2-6,CASSLEMTDSGANVLTF,TGTGCCAGCAGCCTCGAAATGACAGACTCTGGGGCCAACGTCCTGACTTTC
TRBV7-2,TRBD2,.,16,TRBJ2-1,CASSFSRLAGGNEQFF,TGTGCCAGCAGCTTCAGCCGGCTAGCGGGAGGCAATGAGCAGTTCTTC
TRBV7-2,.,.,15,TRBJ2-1,CASSDIVGSYNEQFF,TGTGCCAGCAGCGATATAGTAGGTTCCTACAATGAGCAGTTCTTC
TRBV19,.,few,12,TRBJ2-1,CASSQGMHEQFF,TGTGCCAGTAGTCAGGGTATGCATGAGCAGTTCTTC
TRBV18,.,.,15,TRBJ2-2,CASSTMTANTGELFF,TGTGCCAGCTCAACTATGACAGCGAACACCGGGGAGCTGTTTTTT
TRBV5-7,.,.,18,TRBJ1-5,CASSSRTQGVTGNQPQHF,TGTGCCAGCAGCTCCCGAACACAGGGTGTGACGGGCAATCAGCCCCAGCATTTT
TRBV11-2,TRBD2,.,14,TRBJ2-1,CASKQSGGYNEQFF,TGTGCCAGCAAGCAAAGCGGGGGGTACAATGAGCAGTTCTTC